A selection of T cell receptor beta chains follows, all from one sample in a study of breast tumors, draining lymph nodes, adjacent tissues. TCRdb reprocessed the multiplex PCR reads with MiXCR, giving one entry per CDR3 protein. The sample has some 130,000 distinct CDR3 sequences, about 22% seen once. Sequences were obtained from axillary lymph node tissue. Every receptor here comes from a female donor with breast cancer. Some clones in this sample may be carry-over from other donors' samples. Each CDR3 is given with its conserved first and last residue. A D gene is named only where the DNA matches it firmly. Size is stated for part of the rows, as once, few or many counts, or as a class when the clone is expanded.

D: TRBD2; J: TRBJ2-1; size: -; V: TRBV14; DNA: TGTGCCAGCAGCCAAAAGTTAGCGGGAGGATACTACAATGAGCAGTTCTTC; CDR3: CASSQKLAGGYYNEQFF
D: -; J: TRBJ2-2; size: -; V: TRBV12-1; DNA: TGTGCCAGCAGCGGGGGGCCGTTATCTGATCTGTTTTTT; CDR3: CASSGGPLSDLFF
D: -; J: TRBJ2-1; size: many; V: TRBV20-1; DNA: TGCAGTGCTAGGTGGGGATTATACAATGAGCAGTTCTTC; CDR3: CSARWGLYNEQFF
D: TRBD2; J: TRBJ2-3; size: many; V: TRBV11-2; DNA: TGTGCCAGCAGCCTCACTAGCGGTGCTAGCACAGATACGCAGTATTTT; CDR3: CASSLTSGASTDTQYF
D: -; J: TRBJ2-7; size: many; V: TRBV12-3/TRBV12-4; DNA: TGTGCCAGCAGTCGGACAGCCTACGAGCAGTACTTC; CDR3: CASSRTAYEQYF
D: TRBD2; J: TRBJ2-7; size: many; V: TRBV12-5; DNA: TGTGCTAGTGCCCGCGCTAGCGGGTCCTACGAGCAGTACTTC; CDR3: CASARASGSYEQYF
D: -; J: TRBJ1-6; size: many; V: TRBV20-1; DNA: TGCAGTGCTAGACAGGGAAACAGTTCACCCCTCCACTTT; CDR3: CSARQGNSSPLHF
D: TRBD2; J: TRBJ2-5; size: many; V: TRBV30; DNA: TGTGCCTGGAAGCTCGGGACTACCCTAGAGACCCAGTACTTC; CDR3: CAWKLGTTLETQYF
D: TRBD2; J: TRBJ2-7; size: -; V: TRBV6-8; DNA: TGTGCCAGCGGTTATCTACTAGCGGGAGAGTACGAGCAGTACTTC; CDR3: CASGYLLAGEYEQYF
D: -; J: TRBJ2-1; size: -; V: TRBV20-1; DNA: TGCAGTGCCAGTAGTCCCCCGAGTCCGTTTGAGCAGTTCTTC; CDR3: CSASSPPSPFEQFF
D: TRBD1; J: TRBJ1-4; size: many; V: TRBV7-8; DNA: TGTGCCAGCAGCCTAGCACAGGGGAGAGCAACTAATGAAAAACTGTTTTTT; CDR3: CASSLAQGRATNEKLFF
D: -; J: TRBJ1-2; size: many; V: TRBV7-8; DNA: TGTGCCAGCAGCTCCCTCAGGACCAAATCGGGCTACACCTTC; CDR3: CASSSLRTKSGYTF
D: -; J: TRBJ2-5; size: many; V: TRBV11-3; DNA: TGTGCCAGCAGCTTAGGCGACTGGGAGGAGACCCAGTACTTC; CDR3: CASSLGDWEETQYF
D: -; J: TRBJ2-5; size: many; V: TRBV9; DNA: TGTGCCAGCAGCGCCCAGGGGTGGGAGACCCAGTACTTC; CDR3: CASSAQGWETQYF
D: -; J: TRBJ2-2; size: many; V: TRBV7-2; DNA: TGTGCCAGCAGCTTAGAAGGTTGGACCGGGGAGCTGTTTTTT; CDR3: CASSLEGWTGELFF
D: -; J: TRBJ1-1; size: -; V: TRBV20-1; DNA: TGCAGTGCTAGAAGTAGGGTGGGGGGTCGGGGCACTGAAGCTTTCTTT; CDR3: CSARSRVGGRGTEAFF
D: TRBD2; J: TRBJ2-1; size: many; V: TRBV20-1; DNA: TGCAGTGCTTCTAGCGGGAGAGGAGGTAATGAGCAGTTCTTC; CDR3: CSASSGRGGNEQFF
D: -; J: TRBJ2-2; size: many; V: TRBV5-4; DNA: TGTGCCAGCAGCTTGGGTCAGGGAGTTCCTCATACCGGGGAGCTGTTTTTT; CDR3: CASSLGQGVPHTGELFF
D: TRBD1; J: TRBJ2-1; size: many; V: TRBV18; DNA: TGTGCCAGCTCACCCGGGACAGGGAGGCTTAATGAGCAGTTCTTC; CDR3: CASSPGTGRLNEQFF
D: TRBD2; J: TRBJ2-1; size: many; V: TRBV7-9; DNA: TGTGCCAGCAGCCCTACTAGCGGGAGGGCTTACAATGAGCAGTTCTTC; CDR3: CASSPTSGRAYNEQFF
D: -; J: TRBJ1-5; size: many; V: TRBV12-3/TRBV12-4; DNA: TGTGCCAGCAGTTTGGGCCGACGGGACTGGAGTAGCAATCAGCCCCAGCATTTT; CDR3: CASSLGRRDWSSNQPQHF
D: TRBD2; J: TRBJ2-1; size: many; V: TRBV11-2; DNA: TGTGCCAGCAGGGATTCTAGCGCCGGGGGAGGGAATGAGCAGTTCTTC; CDR3: CASRDSSAGGGNEQFF
D: TRBD1; J: TRBJ1-2; size: -; V: TRBV19; DNA: TGTGCCAGTAGTAATTCGATCGGACAGGGGCGAGGCTACACCTTC; CDR3: CASSNSIGQGRGYTF
D: TRBD2; J: TRBJ2-3; size: many; V: TRBV6-6; DNA: TGTGCCAGCAATCTAGCGGGAGGGCAATCAGATACGCAGTATTTT; CDR3: CASNLAGGQSDTQYF
D: -; J: TRBJ2-2; size: few; V: TRBV7-3; DNA: TGTGCCAGCAGCTTAATGCAAACCGGGGAGCTGTTTTTT; CDR3: CASSLMQTGELFF
D: TRBD1; J: TRBJ2-7; size: many; V: TRBV5-1; DNA: TGCGCCAGCAGCTTGACAGGGGAATACGAGCAGTACTTC; CDR3: CASSLTGEYEQYF
D: -; J: TRBJ2-5; size: many; V: TRBV20-1; DNA: TGCAGTGCTGCTAGGGACGGAGACTTTGCGGAGACCCAGTACTTC; CDR3: CSAARDGDFAETQYF
D: TRBD1; J: TRBJ1-4; size: many; V: TRBV5-6; DNA: TGTGCCAGCAGTCGCCGACGGGACAGGGGGCCCCAGGGGAATGAAAAACTGTTTTTT; CDR3: CASSRRRDRGPQGNEKLFF
D: -; J: TRBJ2-5; size: -; V: TRBV6-2/TRBV6-3; DNA: TGTGCCAGCAGTTACCAAGGACAGAGGCAGGAGACCCAGTACTTC; CDR3: CASSYQGQRQETQYF
D: TRBD1; J: TRBJ2-7; size: many; V: TRBV19; DNA: TGTGCCAGTAGTGGACAAGGGACAGGCCCCGTCTACGAGCAGTACTTC; CDR3: CASSGQGTGPVYEQYF
D: TRBD2; J: TRBJ2-5; size: many; V: TRBV10-1; DNA: TGCGCCAGCAGCCCCGGACTAGCGGCGAAGGAGACCCAGTACTTC; CDR3: CASSPGLAAKETQYF
D: -; J: TRBJ2-1; size: -; V: TRBV7-8; DNA: TGTGCCAGCAGCCCTGTCGATAGTGTGCAGTTCTTC; CDR3: CASSPVDSVQFF
D: TRBD2; J: TRBJ2-1; size: many; V: TRBV11-3; DNA: TGTGCCAGCAGCTTAATAGCGGGAGGCTATGAGCAGTTCTTC; CDR3: CASSLIAGGYEQFF
D: -; J: TRBJ2-1; size: many; V: TRBV6-5; DNA: TGTGCCAGCAGTTACTCGGCGGGTAACCACAATGAGCAGTTCTTC; CDR3: CASSYSAGNHNEQFF
D: -; J: TRBJ2-7; size: many; V: TRBV7-9; DNA: TGTGCCAGCAGCTTATGGGGGGCCAGGGAGGCCTACGAGCAGTACTTC; CDR3: CASSLWGAREAYEQYF
D: -; J: TRBJ1-5; size: many; V: TRBV20-1; DNA: TGCAGTGCTAGGCAGAACTCCGATCAGCCCCAGCATTTT; CDR3: CSARQNSDQPQHF
D: TRBD2; J: TRBJ2-1; size: many; V: TRBV14; DNA: TGTGCCAGCAGCCTGGGGGGAGGGTACAATGAGCAGTTCTTC; CDR3: CASSLGGGYNEQFF
D: TRBD2; J: TRBJ2-2; size: many; V: TRBV14; DNA: TGTGCCAGCAGCCAAGAGTTAGCGGGAGTAGGGACCGGGGAGCTGTTTTTT; CDR3: CASSQELAGVGTGELFF
D: TRBD1; J: TRBJ2-1; size: many; V: TRBV11-2; DNA: TGTGCCAGCAGGAGACAGGGGAGTGAGCAGTTCTTC; CDR3: CASRRQGSEQFF
D: TRBD2; J: TRBJ2-1; size: many; V: TRBV4-2; DNA: TGTGCCAGCAGCCAAGATGAGGGGCGGGGGGAGGATGAGCAGTTCTTC; CDR3: CASSQDEGRGEDEQFF
D: TRBD1; J: TRBJ1-5; size: few; V: TRBV28; DNA: TGTGCCAGCAGGAGGATCACACAGGGGGTCTACAATCAGCCCCAGCATTTT; CDR3: CASRRITQGVYNQPQHF
D: TRBD2; J: TRBJ2-1; size: many; V: TRBV5-1; DNA: TGCGCCAGCAGCTGGGGACTAGCGGGAGGGTCCTACAATGAGCAGTTCTTC; CDR3: CASSWGLAGGSYNEQFF
D: -; J: TRBJ2-2; size: -; V: TRBV2; DNA: TGTGCCAGCAGTGGAGCGCTTACGGCCTTCTTCACCGGGGAGCTGTTTTTT; CDR3: CASSGALTAFFTGELFF
D: -; J: TRBJ2-7; size: many; V: TRBV11-2; DNA: TGTGCCAGCAGCTTAGATGGGACGTCGGAGTACTTC; CDR3: CASSLDGTSEYF
D: TRBD1; J: TRBJ2-5; size: many; V: TRBV6-6; DNA: TGTGCCAGCAGTTACACCCGACAGGGCGCGGAGACCCAGTACTTC; CDR3: CASSYTRQGAETQYF
D: TRBD2; J: TRBJ2-3; size: -; V: TRBV30; DNA: TGTGCCTGGAGGGCTACTAGCGGGAGACCGCCTGATACGCAGTATTTT; CDR3: CAWRATSGRPPDTQYF
D: TRBD2; J: TRBJ2-1; size: many; V: TRBV4-2; DNA: TGTGCCAGCAGCCAAGTCACGACTAGCGGGAACTACAATGAGCAGTTCTTC; CDR3: CASSQVTTSGNYNEQFF
D: -; J: TRBJ2-3; size: many; V: TRBV6-4; DNA: TGTGCCAGCAGTGATACGGCAGCGGGTACAGATACGCAGTATTTT; CDR3: CASSDTAAGTDTQYF
D: TRBD2; J: TRBJ2-5; size: many; V: TRBV5-5; DNA: TGTGCCAGCAGCCGCGGACTAGCGGGAGTCACGGAGACCCAGTACTTC; CDR3: CASSRGLAGVTETQYF
D: -; J: TRBJ1-1; size: -; V: TRBV7-9; DNA: TGTGCCAGCAGCGCGACAGCTCTAGAAGCTTTCTTT; CDR3: CASSATALEAFF
D: TRBD2; J: TRBJ2-3; size: many; V: TRBV5-5; DNA: TGTGCCAGCAGCTTTACCGGGAGGTCAGATACGCAGTATTTT; CDR3: CASSFTGRSDTQYF
D: -; J: TRBJ2-7; size: -; V: TRBV28; DNA: TGTGCCAGCAGTCCACACGACGAGCAGTACTTC; CDR3: CASSPHDEQYF
D: -; J: TRBJ2-1; size: many; V: TRBV5-6; DNA: TGTGCCAGTTGGACCGAGCTCTACAATGAGCAGTTCTTC; CDR3: CASWTELYNEQFF
D: -; J: TRBJ2-7; size: many; V: TRBV28; DNA: TGTGCCAGCAGTTCCCCAAGCTCCTACGAGCAGTACTTC; CDR3: CASSSPSSYEQYF
D: -; J: TRBJ2-3; size: many; V: TRBV6-2/TRBV6-3; DNA: TGTGCCAGCAGTGAGGGAGTGGCAGATACGCAGTATTTT; CDR3: CASSEGVADTQYF